Presented here are 27 T cell receptor beta chains from one specimen sequenced in a study of breast tumors, draining lymph nodes, adjacent tissues. Samples came from axillary lymph nodes draining the breast cancer. MiXCR was run by TCRdb on the multiplex PCR reads, yielding one entry per CDR3 protein. The data contain about 200,000 distinct CDR3 sequences, roughly 29% of them singletons. The sample consisted of axillary lymph node tissue. The receptor source for this set is a female donor with breast cancer. Some clones in this sample may be carry-over from other donors' samples.

There are many counts of this clonotype. This CDR3 reads CSAERGGPSDTQYF. The CDR3 bases are TGCAGTGCTGAGCGGGGGGGCCCATCAGATACGCAGTATTTT. The V call is TRBV20-1, the J call TRBJ2-3; 10 nucleotides line up with TRBD2. This CDR3 spans 14 amino acids. Unmatched junction bases numbered 6, after V lost 5 bases and J lost 4 bases. CDR1 is DFQATT, CDR2 SNEGSKA, per germline (reference sequence).

Comment on this clonotype: A much larger clonotype is one base distant, so this may be a read error. V is TRBV18 and J is TRBJ1-2; unclear D gene. CDR3 length: 12 residues. V shed 4 bases and J shed 4 bases, with 7 bases lying between them. In germline, CDR1 is KGHSH, CDR2 LQKENI. The CDR3 region is CASSLDVYGYTF. DNA for the CDR3: TGTGCCAGCTCACTGGACGTCTATGGCTACACCTTC.

Ten or more counts support this clonotype. The rearrangement links TRBV20-1 to TRBJ1-2; maybe TRBD1 (6 bases). Trimming pared 6 bases from V and 1 base from J, leaving 12 bases between. The CDR3 is made up of 13 amino acids. Germline CDR1 and CDR2: DFQATT and SNEGSKA (reference sequence). Here the CDR3 reads CSARQAFNYGYTF. CDR3 coding DNA: TGCAGTGCAAGACAGGCCTTTAACTATGGCTACACCTTC.

Only a few counts were recorded for this clonotype. This chain links TRBV11-2 with TRBJ1-1; 8 nucleotides line up with TRBD1. Germline V gene data show CDR1 as SGHAT and CDR2 as FQNNGV. The CDR3 sequence is 13 residues long. V gave up 4 bases and J gave up 10 bases; unmatched junction bases: 8. CDR3 bases: TGTGCCAGCAGCTCTCAGGGGGCTACGGTAGCTTTCTTT. Translated: CASSSQGATVAFF. Filled out from reference TRBV11-2 and TRBJ1-1, the complete variable domain reads EAGVAQSPRYKIIEKRQSVAFWCNPISGHATLYWYQQILGQGPKLLIQFQNNGVVDDSQLPKDRFSAERLKGVDSTLKIQPAKLEDSAVYLCASSSQGATVAFFGQGTRLTVV.

A few counts support this clonotype. This may arise from a read error, as a much more abundant clone is one base away. The chain recombines TRBV11-2 with TRBJ2-7; TRBD2 matches 12 bases. The CDR3 has 14 amino acids. Trimming removed 6 bases from V and 5 bases from J; junction bases left unmatched: 5. Per the germline V gene, CDR1 is SGHAT and CDR2 is FQNNGV. Here the CDR3 DNA reads TGTGCCAGCAGTCGGACTAGCGGGACGCACGAGCAGTACTTC. Its translation is CASSRTSGTHEQYF.

This clonotype came up a few times. The chain has TRBV3-1 and TRBJ2-1, with D possibly being TRBD1 or TRBD2 (5 bases each). The V end lost 4 bases, the J end lost 6 bases, and 16 bases lay between the germline ends. CDR1 and CDR2 from the germline V gene are LGHDT and YNNKEL (reference sequence). The CDR3 contains 15 residues. CDR3 nucleotides: TGTGCCAGCAGCCCCCGGGACGTCAAACCCAATGAGCAGTTCTTC. Protein product: CASSPRDVKPNEQFF.

This sequence joins TRBV27 and TRBJ1-2, with a possible D match to TRBD1 (6 bases). V was trimmed by 0 bases and J by 4 bases, leaving 12 bases between them. CDR1 and CDR2 from the germline V gene are MNHEY and SMNVEV (reference sequence). The CDR3 has 15 amino acids. CDR3 loop: CASSLSRRGLYGYTF. The CDR3 DNA is TGTGCCAGCAGTTTATCCCGTCGGGGGCTCTATGGCTACACCTTC.

Regarding this clonotype: A single base separates this from a much larger clone, so it may be a read error. This chain links TRBV20-1 with TRBJ1-5; D not certain. Germline assignment: CDR1 DFQATT and CDR2 SNEGSKA (reference sequence). With 3 bases removed from V and 10 bases from J, the gap between germline ends came to 22 bases. There are 15 residues in the CDR3. In DNA, the CDR3 is TGCAGTGCTAGCCCATCGCGGCAGAACACTCAACCCCAGCATTTT. It is translated as CSASPSRQNTQPQHF.

This clonotype has a count of ten or more. CDR3 loop: CASRPDSPYGYTF. The CDR3 bases are TGTGCCAGCAGACCGGACAGTCCCTATGGCTACACCTTC. The chain joins TRBV7-9 to TRBJ1-2; D is perhaps TRBD1 (6 bases). V shed 6 bases and J shed 4 bases, with 12 bases lying between them. Germline-derived CDR1 and CDR2 are SEHNR and FQNEAQ (reference sequence). The CDR3 consists of 13 residues.

The chain combines TRBV7-2 with TRBJ1-2, with D possibly being TRBD1 (6 bases). Germline CDR1 and CDR2: SGHTA and FQGNSA. The ends were cut back, 5 bases at V and 7 bases at J, with 11 bases in the middle. There are 12 residues in the CDR3. The DNA for the CDR3 is TGTGCCAGCAGCACGAGGGACACTGGCTACACCTTC. This sequence encodes CASSTRDTGYTF.

This clonotype was counted a few times. V is TRBV5-1 and J is TRBJ2-5; a possible D gene is TRBD2 (5 bases). CDR3 length: 14 amino acids. V lost 1 base, J lost 5 bases, and 12 bases lay in between. Germline assignment: CDR1 SGHRS and CDR2 YFSETQ. The CDR3 DNA reads TGCGCCAGCAGCTTGTGGGCTAGCCGGGAGACCCAGTACTTC. It codes for CASSLWASRETQYF. Complete variable domain (other parts from reference TRBV5-1 and TRBJ2-5): KAGVTQTPRYLIKTRGQQVTLSCSPISGHRSVSWYQQTPGQGLQFLFEYFSETQRNKGNFPGRFSGRQFSNSRSEMNVSTLELGDSALYLCASSLWASRETQYFGPGTRLLVL.

This clonotype was seen only a few times. Being one base from a much bigger clone, this may be a read error. The chain uses TRBV5-1 and TRBJ2-7; TRBD2 aligns across 10 bases. The CDR3 loop spans 13 amino acids. From germline, CDR1 is SGHRS and CDR2 YFSETQ. The ends lost 7 bases at V and 10 bases at J; junction bases unmatched: 11. The CDR3 DNA follows: TGCGCCAGCCAGCTAGCGGGAGTGGGGGACCAGTACTTC. Its translation: CASQLAGVGDQYF.

This clonotype was seen only once. At one end, the junction sequence differs from germline, possibly due to a read error. V and J are TRBV7-2 and TRBJ2-1, with D perhaps matching TRBD1 or TRBD2 (5 bases each). CDR3 length: 13 amino acids. The germline CDR1 and CDR2 sequences are SGHTA and FQGNSA. In DNA form, the CDR3 reads TGTGCCAGCAGCCGGACAAGCCCCGGGGAGCTGTTCTTC. Protein: CASSRTSPGELFF.

This clonotype was seen many times. J is TRBJ1-3 and V is TRBV7-9, with D possibly being TRBD1 (5 bases). This CDR3 spans 14 amino acids. Germline CDR1 SEHNR, CDR2 FQNEAQ (reference sequence). The ends were cut back, 3 bases at V and 3 bases at J, with 9 bases in the middle. Written as DNA, the CDR3 is TGTGCCAGCAGCTTCGGGGCCGATGGAAACACCATATATTTT. This translates into CASSFGADGNTIYF.

Notes on this clonotype: This CDR3 is missing its conserved last phenylalanine or tryptophan, likely due to a read error. V is TRBV19 and J is TRBJ1-5, with TRBD1 matching over 9 bases. This CDR3 is 14 amino acids long. With 5 bases clipped from V and 4 bases from J, the junction kept 3 bases outside the gene matches. Germline CDR1 is LNHDA and CDR2 is SQIVND (reference sequence). CDR3 in DNA: TGTGCCAGTAGTTGCGGACAGGGGAATCAGCCCCAGCATTGT. As protein: CASSCGQGNQPQHC.

This clonotype was recorded many times. The chain combines TRBV20-1 with TRBJ1-2; perhaps TRBD1 as D (5 bases). The CDR3 consists of 12 residues. Germline V gives CDR1 DFQATT, CDR2 SNEGSKA (reference sequence). V was clipped by 3 bases and J by 4 bases, with 9 bases between them. Written as DNA, the CDR3 is TGCAGTGCTAGCAGGGCAGGCTATGGCTACACCTTC. Translated: CSASRAGYGYTF.

In this sample, this clonotype turned up many times. The chain combines TRBV7-2 with TRBJ2-3; tentatively, D is TRBD2 (6 bases). CDR3 length: 15 amino acids. V was trimmed by 6 bases and J by 5 bases, leaving 18 bases between them. Germline V gene data show CDR1 as SGHTA and CDR2 as FQGNSA. CDR3 sequence: CASSSFAGSRDTQYF. The CDR3 region has the DNA TGTGCCAGCAGTTCATTTGCGGGGTCGAGAGATACGCAGTATTTT.

Remarks on this clonotype: A read error may produce the germline difference seen at one junction end. V and J are TRBV14 and TRBJ2-2; possible D gene TRBD2, 5 bases. The CDR3 runs to 14 residues. CDR1 is SGHDN, CDR2 FVKESK, per germline. For the CDR3, the DNA is TGTACCAGCAGAGATCTTCGGGGCACCGGGGAGCTGTTTTTT. Its translation: CTSRDLRGTGELFF. Full variable domain (missing parts from reference TRBV14 and TRBJ2-2): EAGVTQFPSHSVIEKGQTVTLRCDPISGHDNLYWYRRVMGKEIKFLLHFVKESKQDESGMPNNRFLAERTGGTYSTLKVQPAELEDSGVYFCTSRDLRGTGELFFGEGSRLTVL.

This clonotype was counted many times. This chain uses TRBV10-3 with TRBJ1-3; D unresolved. The germline CDR1 and CDR2 sequences are ENHRY and SYGVKD. V gave up 3 bases and J gave up 0 bases, with 18 bases separating them. The CDR3 has 18 residues. CDR3 sequence (DNA): TGTGCCATCAGTGATCCGCGGGCTATTTCGCTCTCTGGAAACACCATATATTTT. Residues: CAISDPRAISLSGNTIYF.

This clonotype is medium-sized (0.01 to 0.1%). The rearrangement uses TRBV5-1 and TRBJ1-3; D gene unclear. The CDR3 has 12 residues. CDR1 is SGHRS and CDR2 is YFSETQ in the germline V gene. Trimming left V 5 bases short and J 1 base short, with 4 bases between. CDR3 amino acids: CASRKSGNTIYF. Written as DNA, the CDR3 is TGCGCCAGCAGGAAGTCTGGAAACACCATATATTTT.

The CDR3 sequence: CASSQSFAGVTDTQYF. The DNA for the CDR3 is TGTGCCAGCAGCCAATCCTTTGCGGGAGTGACAGATACGCAGTATTTT. The chain has TRBV7-3 and TRBJ2-3; TRBD2 aligns across 7 bases. CDR3 length: 16 residues. Germline CDR1 SGHTA, CDR2 FQGTGA. The V and J ends lost 5 bases and 3 bases, in that order; junction bases with no gene match: 11.

This clonotype was detected many times. The V gene is TRBV20-1, the J gene TRBJ2-5, with 9 positions matching TRBD2. CDR1 is DFQATT, CDR2 SNEGSKA, per germline (reference sequence). Trimming at V came to 2 bases and at J to 5 bases, leaving 12 bases not matched to a gene. The CDR3 extends over 16 amino acids. CDR3: CSARMDGGGGRETQYF. In DNA form, the CDR3 reads TGCAGTGCTAGAATGGACGGCGGGGGGGGTCGGGAGACCCAGTACTTC.

Many counts were recorded for this clonotype. V usage is TRBV20-1 and J usage is TRBJ1-4; D is unclear. Trimming stripped 4 bases from V and 10 bases from J, with 16 bases between. Per the germline V gene, CDR1 is DFQATT and CDR2 is SNEGSKA (reference sequence). This CDR3 contains 13 residues. DNA of the CDR3: TGCAGTGCTAACGACATGTCGAGGCGAAAACTGTTTTTT. This encodes CSANDMSRRKLFF.

Turning to this clonotype: Being one base from a much bigger clone, this may be a read error. V usage is TRBV20-1 and J usage is TRBJ1-5; D unclear. The CDR3 extends over 15 amino acids. The V and J ends lost 2 bases and 6 bases respectively, with 17 bases between them. CDR1 and CDR2 (germline): DFQATT, SNEGSKA (reference sequence). The CDR3: CSARTGGNYTQPQHF. For the CDR3, the DNA is TGCAGTGCTAGAACGGGAGGGAACTATACTCAGCCCCAGCATTTT.

The sample holds many counts of this clonotype. This chain links TRBV13 with TRBJ2-2; D not certain. Germline loops: CDR1 PRHDT, CDR2 FYEKMQ (reference sequence). This CDR3 region has 15 residues. The V and J ends lost 1 base and 0 bases respectively, with 6 bases between them. CDR3 DNA: TGTGCCAGCAGCTTAGCTGTTACGAACACCGGGGAGCTGTTTTTT. Amino acid sequence: CASSLAVTNTGELFF.

The chain joins TRBV9 to TRBJ2-3; D is undetermined. Germline CDR1 reads SGDLS; CDR2 reads YYNGEE. The CDR3 is made up of 12 amino acids. V shed 4 bases and J shed 3 bases, with 6 bases lying between them. The DNA for the CDR3 is TGTGCCAGCAGCAAAGGGACAGATACGCAGTATTTT. This codes for CASSKGTDTQYF.

This clonotype has at least ten counts. The chain couples TRBV6-6 to TRBJ1-5, with a possible D match to TRBD1 (5 bases). The germline gives CDR1 MNHNY, CDR2 SVGAGI (reference sequence). V lost 8 bases, J lost 1 base, and 15 bases lay in between. The CDR3 has 15 residues. The chain's CDR3 is CASGRGGESNQPQHF. The CDR3 nucleotides read TGTGCCAGCGGCCGGGGAGGGGAGAGCAATCAGCCCCAGCATTTT.